A single sample gave rise to the 5 T cell receptor beta chains below, sequenced in a study of T-cell reconstitution after alpha-beta-depleted transplantation in children. Unique molecular identifiers were used to barcode this TCRbeta library. In TCRdb, the PCR reads were re-called with MiXCR into one record per CDR3 protein. The sample gives around 680,000 distinct CDR3 sequences, 16% of which show up once; 1.1% is in the top ten. The material was PBMCs from the stem cell graft donor, obtained from the stem cell graft. The receptors here all came from a human donor who donated a stem cell graft to a child with acute myeloid leukemia.

This clonotype was recorded a few times. An end of the junction does not agree with germline; a read error may underlie this. The chain carries TRBV5-5 and TRBJ1-2; 11 nucleotides align to TRBD1. Germline V CDR1 and CDR2: SGHKS, YYEKEE (reference sequence). The CDR3 is made up of 16 amino acids. CDR3 in DNA: TGTGCCAGCAGTTTGGATGGACAGGGGGCAAGTGGTGGCTACACCTTC. Amino acid sequence: CASSLDGQGASGGYTF.

This clonotype was seen ten or more times. The gene calls are TRBV20-1 and TRBJ1-2; 11 bases map to TRBD1. There are 15 residues in the CDR3. CDR1 and CDR2 from the germline V gene are DFQATT and SNEGSKA (reference sequence). V lost 6 bases to trimming and J lost 4 bases; unmatched junction nucleotides: 10. The CDR3 region has the DNA TGCAGTGCGCTCCCCCTTGGGACAGGGGGCTATGGCTACACCTTC. It specifies CSALPLGTGGYGYTF.

The chain recombines TRBV20-1 with TRBJ1-1; D is uncertain. V was shortened by 3 bases and J by 3 bases, with 14 bases between the two germline ends. The V gene's germline CDR1 is DFQATT and CDR2 SNEGSKA (reference sequence). The CDR3 spans 14 residues. The CDR3 DNA is TGCAGTGCTAGGGGCCCCGGGCCTTACACTGAAGCTTTCTTT. It encodes CSARGPGPYTEAFF.

This clonotype occurred a few times. The chain recombines TRBV5-5 with TRBJ1-5, with TRBD1 identical over 7 bases. The CDR3 loop spans 15 amino acids. The J segment lost 6 bases and the V segment lost 4 bases, leaving 10 bases of the junction unmatched. The germline V gene has CDR1 SGHKS and CDR2 YYEKEE (reference sequence). Here the CDR3 reads CASSLGQVELQPQHF. CDR3 coding DNA: TGTGCCAGCAGCCTTGGACAGGTTGAACTTCAGCCCCAGCATTTT.

The V call is TRBV6-1, the J call TRBJ2-7, with D unclear. Germline V gives CDR1 MNHNS, CDR2 SASEGT. The CDR3 spans 11 residues. CDR3 sequence: CASKGLGWQYV. Here the CDR3 DNA reads TGTGCTAGCAAAGGGTTGGGATGGCAGTACGTC.